The clone carrying this TCR beta chain has more than one count but fewer than ten. What it binds is unknown. This sample stems from a study of T-cell reconstitution after alpha-beta-depleted transplantation in children. TCRbeta library preparation incorporated unique molecular identifiers. In TCRdb, the PCR reads were re-called with MiXCR into one record per CDR3 protein. The sample shows some 130,000 distinct CDR3 sequences, around 9.8% of them seen only once. The CDR3 runs to 15 residues. Germline V lookup: CDR1 MGHDK, CDR2 SYGVNS. With 1 base clipped from V and 0 bases from J, the junction kept 3 bases outside the gene matches. General study findings and limits: Once a year had passed after transplant, T-cell counts and diversity came mostly from newly produced T cells. Recipient T cells and thymic progenitors that survived gave rise to the high TCRbeta diversity observed at day 60 in some patients. Reports say that about two months after transplant, the alpha-beta T cells came out of several hundred graft clones that had expanded.

This clonotype originated in a girl less than two years old who had a stem cell transplant for combined immunodeficiency, so the T cells may come from the graft donor. The rearrangement uses TRBV25-1 and TRBJ2-7, with 7 bases fitting TRBD2. The sequenced sample was PBMCs, mostly from graft donor cells, obtained 180 days after TCRalphabeta/CD19-depleted stem cell transplant. CDR3 residues: CASSESTGGSYEQYF. The CDR3 bases are TGTGCCAGCAGTGAATCGACGGGAGGCTCCTACGAGCAGTACTTC.